This T cell receptor (beta chain) is from a study of cytomegalovirus exposure and HLA in healthy donors. Study in general: Of some 410 genotyped donors, around 80% grouped in the Caucasian-associated ancestry cluster.

The study, taken as a whole, reports: Several V segments, TRBV6-2 and TRBV6-3 among them, could not be told apart and were dropped.

60 Vbeta and 13 Jbeta primers were used in PCR. The assay was immunoSEQ multiplex PCR, and TCRdb's table has in-frame clones only and misses some. The table records nearly 95,000 clones, approximately 7.7% of them present only once. Points on this clone: Antigen unknown.

Germline-derived CDR1 and CDR2 are SGHRS and YFSETQ. Trimming shortened V by 0 bases and J by 1 base, and 16 bases separated the two germline ends. The CDR3 totals 18 residues. The chain carries TRBV5-1 and TRBJ2-2; no clear D gene. Sequenced input: PBMCs. The TCR was taken from a man in his fifties in good health and CMV-seronegative. The CDR3 sequence: CASSLGLTQIKNTGELFF. CDR3 nucleotides: TGCGCCAGCAGCTTGGGCTTGACTCAGATAAAGAACACCGGGGAGCTGTTTTTT.